This record concerns one T cell receptor beta chain sequence. Its cognate antigen is unknown. This CDR3 region has 17 residues. J lost 4 bases, V lost 2 bases, and 10 bases had no gene match. Germline assignment: CDR1 SGHAT and CDR2 FQDESV (reference sequence). This record belongs to a study of cytomegalovirus exposure and HLA in healthy donors. Researchers ran the PCR with 60 Vbeta and 13 Jbeta primers. TCRdb keeps only in-frame clones here, not all; method: immunoSEQ multiplex PCR. The data hold about 160,000 clones, with less than 85% observed a single time. Study findings and constraints: In a later analysis, a missense DCLRE1C variant was linked to TCR beta V- and J-gene trimming.

The chain links TRBV11-1 to TRBJ2-3; 9 nucleotides line up with TRBD1. The source material was PBMCs. The origin of this receptor is a man aged 45 to 65 in good health and CMV-seropositive. The DNA for the CDR3 is TGTGCCAGCAGCTTAAATGGTGGACAGGGGTTTTCAGATACGCAGTATTTT. Protein sequence: CASSLNGGQGFSDTQYF.